These 18 T cell receptor beta chains share one sample of origin, sequenced in a study of blood T cell repertoires in COVID-19. The method was immunoSEQ multiplex PCR; TCRdb's version includes in-frame clones alone and lacks a portion of them. The sample holds about 45,000 clones, 87% seen once. Input material: peripheral blood. These receptors all stem from a human donor in a cohort sampled during active COVID-19.

The chain links TRBV7-9 to TRBJ2-7; 7 nucleotides align to TRBD2. Looked up from germline, CDR1 is SEHNR and CDR2 is FQNEAQ (reference sequence). Trimming at V came to 0 bases and at J to 5 bases, leaving 1 base not matched to a gene. This CDR3 is built from 13 residues. Here the CDR3 reads CASSLAGGNEQYF. Written as DNA, the CDR3 is TGTGCCAGCAGCTTAGCGGGAGGGAACGAGCAGTACTTC.

This clone was seen just once. The chain employs TRBV7-2 and TRBJ2-7; 11 nucleotides agree with TRBD2. Germline CDR1 and CDR2: SGHTA and FQGNSA. V trimming: 5 bases; J trimming: 7 bases; junction bases outside the gene matches: 10. The CDR3 has 15 residues. The CDR3 DNA is TGTGCCAGCAGCCCACATAGCGGGAGGGGGTTTGAGCAGTACTTC. This codes for CASSPHSGRGFEQYF.

The genes are TRBV29-1 and TRBJ2-7; D is possibly TRBD2 (6 bases). V gave up 5 bases and J gave up 3 bases, with 14 bases separating them. Germline CDR1 reads SQVTM; CDR2 reads ANQGSEA. CDR3 length: 13 residues. CDR3 bases: TGCAGCGTTTCGGAGGGACTCGGCTACGAGCAGTACTTC. It encodes CSVSEGLGYEQYF.

Concerning this clone itself: At one end, the junction sequence differs from germline, possibly due to a read error. The gene calls are TRBV28 and TRBJ1-2; D gene ambiguous. The CDR3 is made up of 11 amino acids. Germline CDR1 and CDR2: MDHEN and SYDVKM. CDR3 residues: CASSLGRSLSF. Written as DNA, the CDR3 is TGTGCCAGCAGTTTAGGTCGGTCGCTGAGCTTC.

This clone was found a few times. The chain couples TRBV7-9 to TRBJ2-2; the match to TRBD1 covers 7 bases. Trimming took 5 bases from V and 6 from J; bases not matched to a gene: 0. The CDR3 covers 12 residues. Looked up from germline, CDR1 is SEHNR and CDR2 is FQNEAQ (reference sequence). CDR3 region: CASSQGAGELFF. The CDR3 DNA reads TGTGCCAGCAGCCAGGGGGCCGGGGAGCTGTTTTTT.

CDR3 protein: CASSPSLAGGPYNEQFF. CDR3 nucleotides: TGTGCCAGCAGCCCATCACTAGCGGGAGGGCCCTACAATGAGCAGTTCTTC. The chain recombines TRBV3-1 (or the pseudogene TRBV3-2) with TRBJ2-1; 13 nucleotides line up with TRBD2. Germline V lookup: CDR1 LGHDT, CDR2 YNNKEL (reference sequence). V shed 4 bases, J shed 2 bases, and the junction held 5 bases outside the gene matches. There are 17 residues in the CDR3.

The CDR3 DNA reads as TGTGCCTGGAGTGTACAGGGGGGCAGCTCTGGAAACACCATATATTTT. The encoded protein is CAWSVQGGSSGNTIYF. The rearrangement links TRBV30 to TRBJ1-3; TRBD1 agrees at 8 bases. V shed 0 bases and J 0 bases; nucleotides not matched to a gene: 4. CDR3 length equals 16 residues. From germline, CDR1 is GTSNPN and CDR2 SVGIG (reference sequence).

This CDR3 is CATSALDGRGETQYF. CDR3 in DNA: TGTGCCACCAGTGCATTAGACGGGAGAGGAGAGACCCAGTACTTC. This chain joins TRBV24-1 and TRBJ2-5; D possibly corresponds to TRBD2 (6 bases). Per germline, CDR1 KGHDR and CDR2 SFDVKD. V was cut by 5 bases and J by 4 bases, with 16 bases left in between. The CDR3 extends over 15 amino acids.

The rearrangement joins TRBV24-1 to TRBJ2-1; 9 bases fit TRBD1. The CDR3 is 13 amino acids. Trimming removed 0 bases from V and 14 bases from J; junction bases left unmatched: 4. The germline V gene encodes CDR1 KGHDR and CDR2 SFDVKD. CDR3: CATSDLPGQGEFF. The DNA for the CDR3 is TGTGCCACCAGTGATTTGCCGGGACAGGGTGAGTTCTTC.

This clone has a single count. This chain links TRBV2 with TRBJ2-3, with 9 bases lining up with TRBD2. The CDR3 totals 17 residues. Looked up from germline, CDR1 is SNHLY and CDR2 is FYNNEI. Losses at the gene ends were 1 base for V and 4 bases for J; bases not matched to a gene: 9. The CDR3: CASSEGLAGKVSDTQYF. Written as DNA, the CDR3 is TGTGCCAGCAGTGAAGGGCTAGCGGGAAAGGTATCAGATACGCAGTATTTT.

For the CDR3, the DNA is TGTGCCAGCAGCCATGTTAGCGGGAGCTACGAGCAGTACTTC. The encoded protein is CASSHVSGSYEQYF. The V gene is TRBV3-1 (or the pseudogene TRBV3-2), the J gene TRBJ2-7; 9 nucleotides line up with TRBD2. Germline CDR1 LGHDT, CDR2 YNNKEL (reference sequence). The CDR3 loop spans 14 amino acids. The ends lost 3 bases at V and 3 bases at J; junction bases unmatched: 3.

This chain connects TRBV24-1 to TRBJ2-1, with 7 positions matching TRBD1. Looked up from germline, CDR1 is KGHDR and CDR2 is SFDVKD. V trimming: 9 bases; J trimming: 3 bases; junction bases outside the gene matches: 13. The CDR3 consists of 16 residues. The chain's CDR3 is CATEDGTAPVYNEQFF. The DNA of the CDR3 is TGTGCCACCGAGGACGGGACAGCGCCCGTCTACAATGAGCAGTTCTTC.

The rearrangement links TRBV6-1 to TRBJ1-2; D may be TRBD1 (6 bases). Germline loops: CDR1 MNHNS, CDR2 SASEGT. The CDR3 has 13 amino acids. The V end was cut by 3 bases, the J end by 6 bases, with 11 bases between. In DNA, the CDR3 is TGTGCCAGCAGTGAGGCAGGGGCGGATGGCTACACCTTC. This codes for CASSEAGADGYTF.

V and J are TRBV7-9 and TRBJ2-7, with TRBD1 matching over 8 bases. This CDR3 comprises 15 residues. The J segment lost 7 bases and the V segment lost 5 bases, leaving 13 bases of the junction unmatched. Germline-derived CDR1 and CDR2 are SEHNR and FQNEAQ (reference sequence). DNA for the CDR3: TGTGCCAGCAGCCCACGGACAGGGTTACCGGGGGAGCAGTACTTC. Protein product: CASSPRTGLPGEQYF.

This sequence joins TRBV20-1 and TRBJ2-1, with D uncertain. Looked up from germline, CDR1 is DFQATT and CDR2 is SNEGSKA (reference sequence). This CDR3 has 12 residues. V was trimmed by 3 bases and J by 9 bases, leaving 12 bases between them. The CDR3 DNA reads as TGCAGTGCTAGTTTAGGATCGGGTGAGCAGTTCTTC. Its protein is CSASLGSGEQFF.

The chain uses TRBV19 and TRBJ2-7, with TRBD1 matching 12 bases. CDR3 length: 14 residues. V shed 8 bases, J shed 5 bases, and the junction held 7 bases outside the gene matches. Germline loops: CDR1 LNHDA, CDR2 SQIVND (reference sequence). CDR3 loop: CASSRDRGLNEQYF. The DNA for the CDR3 is TGTGCCAGTTCCCGGGACAGGGGGCTGAACGAGCAGTACTTC.

The CDR3 region is CASREQGASSEKLFF. The CDR3 DNA reads as TGTGCCAGCAGGGAACAGGGGGCTAGTTCTGAAAAACTGTTTTTT. This sequence joins TRBV2 and TRBJ1-4; 9 nucleotides line up with TRBD1. Germline assignment: CDR1 SNHLY and CDR2 FYNNEI. This CDR3 is 15 amino acids long. Losses at the gene ends were 6 bases for V and 7 bases for J; bases not matched to a gene: 9.

CDR3 nucleotide sequence: TGTGCCACCAGTGGTATAGCGGGGAGGTCAGATACGCAGTATTTT. It is translated as CATSGIAGRSDTQYF. V gene TRBV24-1 combines with J gene TRBJ2-3; 8 bases agree with TRBD2. With V trimmed by 5 bases and J by 4 bases, 7 bases remained unmatched. Per germline, CDR1 KGHDR and CDR2 SFDVKD. The CDR3 is made up of 15 amino acids.